The 13 T cell receptor beta chains below all came from one sample that was sequenced in a study of early T cells in non-severe SARS-CoV-2 infection. TCRdb reanalysed the 5' RACE reads using MiXCR and keeps one entry per CDR3 protein. Seen here are about 77,000 distinct CDR3 sequences, roughly 16% observed once, and the top ten hold 2.5% to 3%. Sequenced: whole blood. The receptor source for this set is an adult who was a healthcare worker with PCR-confirmed SARS-CoV-2 infection or an uninfected control (not recorded which).

This clonotype was seen more than once but under ten times. The CDR3 sequence: CSVESEQFF. The CDR3 bases are TGCAGCGTTGAAAGCGAGCAGTTCTTC. The gene calls are TRBV29-1 and TRBJ2-1; D is unresolved. The V gene's germline CDR1 is SQVTM and CDR2 ANQGSEA. The CDR3 has 9 amino acids. V dropped 2 bases and J dropped 10 bases, with 3 bases sitting between them.

This sequence joins TRBV4-1 and TRBJ2-3; 9 nucleotides agree with TRBD2. The CDR3 runs 17 residues. J gave up 8 bases and V 0 bases, and 12 bases lay outside the gene matches. Germline CDR1 reads MGHRA; CDR2 reads YSYEKL. The CDR3 DNA follows: TGCGCCAGCAGCCAAGATCCGCTAGCGGGGCTACTCGGTACGCAGTATTTT. Amino acid sequence: CASSQDPLAGLLGTQYF.

This clonotype came up a few times. J is TRBJ1-1 and V is TRBV11-3; D remains ambiguous. The CDR3 contains 14 residues. The V and J ends lost 7 bases and 5 bases respectively, with 17 bases between them. Germline CDR1 and CDR2: SGHNT and YENEEA. CDR3 region: CASTKVASGTEAFF. For the CDR3, the DNA is TGTGCCAGCACCAAGGTAGCCTCGGGGACTGAAGCTTTCTTT.

In this sample, this clonotype turned up a few times. The chain uses TRBV3-1 and TRBJ2-5, with 8 bases matching TRBD1. CDR3 length: 15 amino acids. V dropped 3 bases and J dropped 2; count of bases not matched to a gene: 5. CDR1 is LGHDT and CDR2 is YNNKEL in the germline V gene (reference sequence). The chain's CDR3 is CASSQGTGAQETQYF. CDR3 in DNA: TGTGCCAGCAGCCAGGGGACAGGAGCGCAAGAGACCCAGTACTTC.

With regard to this clonotype: The conserved final phenylalanine or tryptophan is absent from the CDR3, which likely points to a read error. The rearrangement joins TRBV28 to TRBJ2-5; weak D call: TRBD1 (5 bases). The germline V gene encodes CDR1 MDHEN and CDR2 SYDVKM. CDR3 length equals 13 residues. Deletions cut 6 bases from V and 0 bases from J, with 8 bases between. In DNA, the CDR3 is TGTGCCAGCAGAAGACAGTACCAAGAGACCCAGTACTCC. It is translated as CASRRQYQETQYS.

The table lists this clonotype with many counts. The rearrangement joins TRBV27 to TRBJ2-1, with D perhaps matching TRBD2 (6 bases). This CDR3 contains 14 residues. Germline assignment: CDR1 MNHEY and CDR2 SMNVEV (reference sequence). V was clipped by 4 bases and J by 4 bases, with 11 bases between them. CDR3: CASSSGDSYNEQFF. The CDR3 DNA reads as TGTGCCAGCAGTTCGGGGGACTCTTACAATGAGCAGTTCTTC.

This clonotype was counted at least ten times. This rearrangement joins TRBV27 to TRBJ2-3; D uncertain. CDR1 is MNHEY and CDR2 is SMNVEV in the germline V gene (reference sequence). This CDR3 is 14 amino acids long. V was pared by 6 bases and J by 0 bases, with 10 bases between. The CDR3 DNA reads as TGTGCCAGCAGCATAGGGTCTAGCACAGATACGCAGTATTTT. Its protein is CASSIGSSTDTQYF.

In its sample, this clonotype was seen a few times. The chain links TRBV10-3 to TRBJ2-5; maybe TRBD2 (5 bases). V lost 11 bases and J lost 0, with 19 bases in between. This CDR3 is 15 amino acids long. Germline loops: CDR1 ENHRY, CDR2 SYGVKD. CDR3 in DNA: TGTGCCGCCAGCTATTCGGACTCCGACCAAGAGACCCAGTACTTC. Translation gives CAASYSDSDQETQYF.

The CDR3 loop reads CSAVAGDPHEQFF. In nucleotides, the CDR3 is TGCAGCGCCGTAGCGGGAGACCCCCATGAGCAGTTCTTC. The chain combines TRBV29-1 with TRBJ2-1, with TRBD2 identical over 9 bases. J gave up 8 bases and V 7 bases, and 9 bases lay outside the gene matches. CDR3 length: 13 amino acids. Per the germline V gene, CDR1 is SQVTM and CDR2 is ANQGSEA.

This clonotype was detected only a few times. The rearrangement joins TRBV19 to TRBJ1-5; perhaps TRBD1 as D (5 bases). The CDR3 loop spans 16 amino acids. The V gene lost 4 bases and the J gene lost 2 bases, with 15 bases spanning the gap. The germline gives CDR1 LNHDA, CDR2 SQIVND (reference sequence). DNA for the CDR3: TGTGCCAGTAGTACCCTAAGACAGATTCGCAATCAGCCCCAGCATTTT. Encoded protein: CASSTLRQIRNQPQHF.

This clonotype has a handful of counts. The V and J genes are TRBV6-5 and TRBJ2-7, with 8 positions matching TRBD2. The CDR3 runs 14 residues. With V trimmed by 6 bases and J by 7 bases, 11 bases remained unmatched. Germline V gene data show CDR1 as MNHEY and CDR2 as SVGAGI. CDR3 in DNA: TGTGCCAGCAGCACGCGGGGGGTTCCTAGTGAGCAGTACTTC. This codes for CASSTRGVPSEQYF.

A few counts support this clonotype. This chain uses TRBV2 with TRBJ2-3; D is ambiguous. The germline CDR1 and CDR2 sequences are SNHLY and FYNNEI. Trimming cost V 3 bases and J 7 bases, with 14 bases left between them. The CDR3 covers 14 residues. This CDR3 reads CASSEGGSGNTQYF. The CDR3 nucleotides are TGTGCCAGCAGTGAGGGCGGCTCAGGCAATACGCAGTATTTT.

This clonotype turned up a few times. The chain carries TRBV27 and TRBJ1-2; 7 positions agree with TRBD1. This CDR3 is 14 amino acids long. V lost 4 bases and J lost 4; bases outside the gene matches: 6. The germline gives CDR1 MNHEY, CDR2 SMNVEV (reference sequence). The CDR3 DNA reads as TGTGCCAGCAGTTCTGGGGGACAGACCTATGGCTACACCTTC. Amino acid sequence: CASSSGGQTYGYTF.